These T cell receptor beta chains were read from a single sample in a study of shared clonotypes between healthy human individuals. The data were produced by immunoSEQ multiplex PCR, yet TCRdb's version contains in-frame clones alone and is incomplete. Of a few million clones listed, around 90% were seen once; the top ten hold around 0.15%. The sequencing sample was made of naive CD4+ T cells sorted from blood. The receptor source for this set is a man between 18 and 35 years old in good health. CDR3s include the opening cysteine and the closing phenylalanine or tryptophan.

v_gene	j_gene	CDR3aa
TRBV18	TRBJ2-3	CASSFIEGQGADTQYF
TRBV6-1	TRBJ2-1	CASTGAGNNEQFF
TRBV6-5	TRBJ2-5	CASTTGTGETQYF
TRBV6-1	TRBJ1-2	CASRRGHGYTF
TRBV6-5	TRBJ2-7	CASSYLQGDSYEQYF
TRBV5-4	TRBJ1-4	CASSQEIYVGQGNEKLFF
TRBV7-9	TRBJ1-2	CASSARDIKTLPYGYTF
TRBV6-5	TRBJ1-2	CASSYRDRGDYGYTF
TRBV6-5	TRBJ2-7	CASSYKRSQYEQYF
TRBV6-6	TRBJ2-7	CASRPPLSFTYEQYF
TRBV2	TRBJ1-1	CASSDGQGMNTEAFF
TRBV11-2	TRBJ2-2	CASTKGGAANGELFF
TRBV6-5	TRBJ1-6	CASSQQGTNNSPLHF
TRBV5-8	TRBJ2-3	CASSLRWTVSTDTQYF
TRBV11-2	TRBJ2-4	CASSLEGLAKNIQYF
TRBV6-1	TRBJ2-2	CASSGNLAGYAGELFF
TRBV6-5	TRBJ1-3	CASRRTGDSGNTIYF
TRBV6-5	TRBJ2-7	CASSYTSGGPGTEQYF
TRBV12-5	TRBJ2-1	CASGSQPSLAGGYNEQFF
TRBV10-2	TRBJ1-3	CASSGKALAGNTIYF
TRBV7-2	TRBJ1-1	CASSYRGVGNTEAFF
TRBV2	TRBJ1-5	CASSEVGTSFGPQHF
TRBV7-9	TRBJ1-5	CASSLNPGEGRQPQHF
TRBV30	TRBJ2-4	CAWSGGVSKNIQYF
TRBV28	TRBJ1-5	CASRTVSNQPQHF
TRBV5-1	TRBJ1-1	CASSLTTLNQNTEAFF
TRBV2	TRBJ2-5	CASSEIFQETQYF
TRBV2	TRBJ1-5	CARGDRLGGNQPQHF
TRBV5-1	TRBJ2-7	CASSLDPSPYEQYF
TRBV28	TRBJ2-1	CASSFHGGGNSFEQFF
TRBV10-3	TRBJ1-2	CAISTTGTNLHYGYTF
TRBV27	TRBJ2-5	CASSSWQGETQYF
TRBV5-1	TRBJ2-1	CASSLGRTSGGPYNEQFF
TRBV7-8	TRBJ2-7	CASSSDRSSYEQYF
TRBV7-8	TRBJ1-2	CASSSPTRGYIF
TRBV19	TRBJ1-6	CASSIGRESPLHF
TRBV28	TRBJ2-5	CAHAGRSWYQETQYF
TRBV5-1	TRBJ1-2	CASSQDSNYGYTF
TRBV5-1	TRBJ2-1	CASSSNRGPGNEQFF
TRBV6-5	TRBJ2-3	CASSYVKASTDTQYF
TRBV18	TRBJ1-6	CASSPGQPDNNSPLHF
TRBV10-3	TRBJ2-3	CAISAADRGSDTQYF
TRBV6-6	TRBJ2-5	CASSQQVTQETQYF
TRBV11-3	TRBJ2-3	CASSPGVDTQYF
TRBV6-1	TRBJ2-3	CASGSASSTDTQYF
TRBV4-3	TRBJ1-2	CASSHSGEKANYGYTF
TRBV10-2	TRBJ1-4	CASRDQGVQFEEKLFF
TRBV4-1	TRBJ2-7	CASSQTGSLPYEQYF
TRBV10-3	TRBJ2-1	CAISPTGQMYNEQFF
TRBV19	TRBJ2-5	CASSDGTGGGETQYF
TRBV21-1	TRBJ1-6	CASRGDIRRGIYNSPLHF
TRBV10-3	TRBJ2-2	CAISESSGRGTGELFF
TRBV6-6	TRBJ2-5	CASSLAEETQYF
TRBV5-1	TRBJ2-6	CASSLEGGSGANVLTF
TRBV11-2	TRBJ2-3	CASSLMGQGADTQYF